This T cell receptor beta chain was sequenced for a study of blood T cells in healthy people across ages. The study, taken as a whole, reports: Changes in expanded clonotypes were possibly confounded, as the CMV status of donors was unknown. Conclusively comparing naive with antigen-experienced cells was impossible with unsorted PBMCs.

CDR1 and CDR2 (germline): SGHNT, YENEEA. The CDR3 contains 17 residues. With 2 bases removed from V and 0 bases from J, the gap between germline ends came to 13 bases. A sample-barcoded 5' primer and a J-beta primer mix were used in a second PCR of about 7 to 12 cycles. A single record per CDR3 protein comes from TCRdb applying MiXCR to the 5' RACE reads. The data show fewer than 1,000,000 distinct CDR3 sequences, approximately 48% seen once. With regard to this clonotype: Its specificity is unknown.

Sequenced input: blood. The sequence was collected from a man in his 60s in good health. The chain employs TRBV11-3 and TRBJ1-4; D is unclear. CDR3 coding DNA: TGTGCCAGCAGCTTAATGGCATCGCAAGCAACTAATGAAAAACTGTTTTTT. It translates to CASSLMASQATNEKLFF.